The 10 T cell receptor beta chains in this list originate from one sample, sequenced in a study of shared clonotypes between healthy human individuals. Method: immunoSEQ multiplex PCR; TCRdb's copy keeps in-frame clones and lacks some. The table includes about 510,000 clones, about four fifths detected once. Sequenced input: PBMCs. The receptors were gathered from a woman between 40 and 50 years old in good health. Some clones in this sample may be carry-over from other donors' samples.

The chain recombines TRBV18 with TRBJ1-2, with 9 nucleotides matching TRBD1. The CDR3 length is 14 residues. CDR1 is KGHSH, CDR2 LQKENI, per germline. Unmatched junction bases numbered 6, after V lost 3 bases and J lost 7 bases. The CDR3 reads CASSPGQGFGGYTF. The CDR3 DNA follows: TGTGCCAGCTCACCGGGACAGGGATTTGGTGGCTACACCTTC.

J is TRBJ2-7 and V is TRBV5-6; D is perhaps TRBD2 (5 bases). The CDR3 runs 15 residues. Trimming removed 1 base at V and 2 bases at J, with 13 bases between. Germline lookup yields CDR1 SGHDT and CDR2 YYEEEE. The CDR3 reads CASSLFTGIAYEQYF. The DNA of the CDR3 is TGTGCCAGCAGCTTGTTTACGGGAATCGCCTACGAGCAGTACTTC.

This rearrangement joins TRBV28 to TRBJ2-7, with TRBD2 matching over 12 bases. Germline trimming cut 8 bases from V and 3 bases from J; bases unmatched to any gene: 2. Germline assignment: CDR1 MDHEN and CDR2 SYDVKM. This CDR3 is 13 amino acids long. In nucleotides, the CDR3 is TGTGCCAGCGGACTAGCGGGAAGCTACGAGCAGTACTTC. The encoded protein is CASGLAGSYEQYF.

The chain employs TRBV6-5 and TRBJ2-4; 8 bases align to TRBD2. CDR3 length equals 16 residues. Germline V gives CDR1 MNHEY, CDR2 SVGAGI. Trimming took 0 bases from V and 5 from J; bases not matched to a gene: 6. The CDR3 nucleotides read TGTGCCAGCAGTTACTCCCACACTAGCGGACAAAACATTCAGTACTTC. Residues: CASSYSHTSGQNIQYF.

CDR3 sequence: CASSPRLAGVRAGEQYF. The CDR3 DNA follows: TGTGCCAGCAGCCCCCGGCTAGCGGGAGTGCGCGCTGGGGAGCAGTACTTC. The chain links TRBV11-3 to TRBJ2-7; 10 bases align to TRBD2. The J segment lost 7 bases and the V segment lost 5 bases, leaving 17 bases of the junction unmatched. The length of the CDR3 is 17 residues. CDR1 is SGHNT and CDR2 is YENEEA in the germline V gene.

This clone was counted a few times. V and J are TRBV30 and TRBJ1-5; 8 bases line up with TRBD1. With V trimmed by 4 bases and J by 0 bases, 5 bases remained unmatched. The CDR3 is 15 amino acids. Germline V gene lookup returns CDR1 GTSNPN and CDR2 SVGIG (reference sequence). CDR3 protein: CAWTGGEYSNQPQHF. In nucleotides, the CDR3 is TGTGCCTGGACAGGGGGCGAATATAGCAATCAGCCCCAGCATTTT.

This chain joins TRBV11-1 and TRBJ2-7, with TRBD2 matching over 9 bases. Trimming cost V 5 bases and J 0 bases; bases outside gene matches: 5. Germline-derived CDR1 and CDR2 are SGHAT and FQDESV (reference sequence). The CDR3 sequence is 15 residues long. This chain's CDR3 is CASSTPAGGSYEQYF. CDR3 nucleotides: TGTGCCAGCAGCACCCCAGCGGGAGGCTCCTACGAGCAGTACTTC.

The rearrangement joins TRBV5-1 to TRBJ2-1; 9 bases align to TRBD2. The CDR3 totals 16 residues. Germline lookup yields CDR1 SGHRS and CDR2 YFSETQ. The J segment lost 2 bases and the V segment lost 4 bases, leaving 7 bases of the junction unmatched. CDR3 amino acids: CASSREGLATYNEQFF. The CDR3 region has the DNA TGCGCCAGCAGCCGTGAAGGACTAGCGACCTACAATGAGCAGTTCTTC.

J is TRBJ2-2 and V is TRBV19; no definite D call. Trimming took off 9 bases at V and 3 bases at J, with 11 bases between the two ends. The germline gives CDR1 LNHDA, CDR2 SQIVND (reference sequence). The CDR3 extends over 13 amino acids. CDR3: CASNYGYTGELFF. The CDR3 nucleotides are TGTGCCAGCAATTACGGGTACACCGGGGAGCTGTTTTTT.

The V and J genes are TRBV5-6 and TRBJ2-2; unclear D gene. Trimming shortened V by 3 bases and J by 5 bases, and 11 bases separated the two germline ends. CDR1 is SGHDT and CDR2 is YYEEEE in the germline V gene. This CDR3 has 14 residues. The CDR3 DNA follows: TGTGCCAGCAGCTGGGCCGGAGCAACCGGGGAGCTGTTTTTT. Translating gives CASSWAGATGELFF. The variable domain in full, completed from reference TRBV5-6 and TRBJ2-2, reads DAGVTQSPTHLIKTRGQQVTLRCSPKSGHDTVSWYQQALGQGPQFIFQYYEEEERQRGNFPDRFSGHQFPNYSSELNVNALLLGDSALYLCASSWAGATGELFFGEGSRLTVL.